One sample yielded the 31 T cell receptor beta chains listed below, sequenced in a study of blood T cell repertoires in COVID-19. TCRdb keeps only in-frame clones here, not all; method: immunoSEQ multiplex PCR. The sample holds under 250,000 clones, around 90% seen once. Sample: peripheral blood. The origin of the receptors is a man at least 80 years old with acute or convalescent COVID-19.

The chain couples TRBV6-6 to TRBJ2-1; 7 bases fit TRBD1. The CDR3 spans 16 residues. J lost 0 bases, V lost 5 bases, and 7 bases had no gene match. Per the germline V gene, CDR1 is MNHNY and CDR2 is SVGAGI (reference sequence). The CDR3 sequence: CASSRQGQSSYNEQFF. Written as DNA, the CDR3 is TGTGCCAGCAGTAGGCAGGGACAGAGCTCCTACAATGAGCAGTTCTTC.

The chain combines TRBV6-5 with TRBJ1-3; a possible D gene is TRBD1 (6 bases). The CDR3 spans 16 residues. Germline loops: CDR1 MNHEY, CDR2 SVGAGI. V lost 0 bases, J lost 2 bases, and 11 bases lay in between. The CDR3 DNA sequence: TGTGCCAGCAGTTACTCGAAGAAGGGGGCTGGAAACACCATATATTTT. Amino acid sequence: CASSYSKKGAGNTIYF.

The J gene is TRBJ2-7, the V gene TRBV19; TRBD1 might be the D (6 bases). V lost 6 bases and J 6 bases, leaving 18 bases between the germline ends. The CDR3 covers 14 residues. In germline, CDR1 is LNHDA, CDR2 SQIVND (reference sequence). CDR3 bases: TGTGCCAGTAGGCAAGAGGACAGAGCTAGCGAGCAGTACTTC. This encodes CASRQEDRASEQYF.

The chain employs TRBV6-2 or TRBV6-3 and TRBJ2-2; 11 nucleotides line up with TRBD1. The CDR3 is made up of 16 amino acids. J was trimmed by 4 bases and V by 4 bases; bases with no gene match: 5. Germline V lookup: CDR1 MNHEY, CDR2 SVGEGT. The CDR3 coding sequence is TGTGCCAGCAGTTCCCCTGGGACAGGGGGCACCGGGGAGCTGTTTTTT. Protein product: CASSSPGTGGTGELFF.

The J gene is TRBJ2-1, the V gene TRBV18, with TRBD1 matching 9 bases. V was pared by 4 bases and J by 9 bases, with 16 bases of the junction left unmatched. CDR1 and CDR2 (germline): KGHSH, LQKENI. The CDR3 covers 17 residues. The CDR3 sequence: CASSLDSGQGQPGEQFF. CDR3 in DNA: TGTGCCAGCTCACTGGATTCGGGACAGGGCCAACCTGGTGAGCAGTTCTTC.

This chain uses TRBV28 with TRBJ1-1; 8 nucleotides agree with TRBD1. The CDR3 is made up of 13 amino acids. Germline loops: CDR1 MDHEN, CDR2 SYDVKM. Trimming removed 8 bases from V and 11 bases from J; junction bases left unmatched: 13. DNA of the CDR3: TGTGCCAGCGTTAAACAGGGGGTTTCGAGTGCTTTCTTT. Protein: CASVKQGVSSAFF. Full variable domain (outside the CDR3, taken from reference TRBV28 and TRBJ1-1): DVKVTQSSRYLVKRTGEKVFLECVQDMDHENMFWYRQDPGLGLRLIYFSYDVKMKEKGDIPEGYSVSREKKERFSLILESASTNQTSMYLCASVKQGVSSAFFGQGTRLTVV.

The J gene is TRBJ1-1, the V gene TRBV18; 7 bases line up with TRBD1. V lost 4 bases, J lost 0 bases, and 8 bases stayed unmatched. Germline V lookup: CDR1 KGHSH, CDR2 LQKENI. The CDR3 consists of 16 residues. CDR3 protein: CASSLDRPRVNTEAFF. The CDR3 coding sequence is TGTGCCAGCTCACTGGACAGGCCCAGAGTGAACACTGAAGCTTTCTTT.

The CDR3 protein is CASSTPRQGASQPQHF. The CDR3 region has the DNA TGTGCCAGCAGCACCCCCCGACAGGGGGCGAGTCAGCCCCAGCATTTT. V gene TRBV28 combines with J gene TRBJ1-5; 10 nucleotides match TRBD1. J lost 6 bases, V lost 6 bases, and 11 bases had no gene match. Germline loops: CDR1 MDHEN, CDR2 SYDVKM. The CDR3 sequence is 16 residues long.

The chain joins TRBV18 to TRBJ1-1; TRBD1 might be the D (5 bases). In germline, CDR1 is KGHSH, CDR2 LQKENI. The V gene lost 4 bases and the J gene lost 1 base, with 13 bases spanning the gap. This CDR3 is 15 amino acids long. CDR3 amino acids: CASSREQVWNTEAFF. The CDR3 region has the DNA TGTGCCAGCTCACGGGAACAGGTCTGGAACACTGAAGCTTTCTTT.

J is TRBJ1-2 and V is TRBV7-9, with D maybe TRBD1 (5 bases). V dropped 11 bases and J dropped 4 bases, with 14 bases sitting between them. The CDR3 covers 12 residues. Germline V CDR1 and CDR2: SEHNR, FQNEAQ (reference sequence). In DNA form, the CDR3 reads TGTGCCTGCGGCCGGGGGGGCTATGGCTACACCTTC. Amino acid sequence: CACGRGGYGYTF. Full variable domain (rest looked up from reference TRBV7-9 and TRBJ1-2): DTGVSQNPRHKITKRGQNVTFRCDPISEHNRLYWYRQTLGQGPEFLTYFQNEAQLEKSRLLSDRFSAERPKGSFSTLEIQRTEQGDSAMYLCACGRGGYGYTFGSGTRLTVV.

The genes are TRBV28 and TRBJ2-7; TRBD1 matches at 8 bases. CDR1 MDHEN and CDR2 SYDVKM come from the germline V gene. CDR3 length: 14 amino acids. The V segment lost 4 bases and the J segment 6 bases; nucleotides outside the gene matches: 8. The CDR3 sequence is CASSSWQGAAEQYF. The CDR3 DNA is TGTGCCAGCAGTTCGTGGCAGGGGGCCGCCGAGCAGTACTTC.

The gene calls are TRBV10-3 and TRBJ1-5; maybe TRBD1 (5 bases). CDR3 length: 14 amino acids. The ends were cut back, 3 bases at V and 5 bases at J, with 11 bases in the middle. Germline CDR1 is ENHRY and CDR2 is SYGVKD. The CDR3 region is CAISERQGDQPQHF. As DNA, the CDR3 is TGTGCCATCAGTGAACGGCAGGGCGATCAGCCCCAGCATTTT.

The chain uses TRBV21-1 and TRBJ2-4; TRBD2, the table's D call, was not compared with the DNA. TRBV21-1 is an annotated pseudogene. The CDR3 spans 17 residues. This chain's CDR3 is CASSKAGELWAKNIQYF. The CDR3 DNA reads as TGTGCCAGCAGCAAAGCCGGGGAGCTCTGGGCCAAAAACATTCAGTACTTC.

This chain uses TRBV7-2 with TRBJ1-6; D perhaps matches TRBD1 (5 bases). Per germline, CDR1 SGHTA and CDR2 FQGNSA. The CDR3 runs to 16 residues. Trimming cost V 3 bases and J 0 bases, with 9 bases left between them. CDR3 sequence (DNA): TGTGCCAGCAGCTTCGGGGGTAGCTCCTATAATTCACCCCTCCACTTT. It yields the protein CASSFGGSSYNSPLHF.

This chain joins TRBV7-9 and TRBJ1-5; D remains unclear. The length of the CDR3 is 12 residues. The ends were cut back, 5 bases at V and 9 bases at J, with 11 bases in the middle. Germline V CDR1 and CDR2: SEHNR, FQNEAQ (reference sequence). In DNA form, the CDR3 reads TGTGCCAGCAGCCTGGGCATTTGGCCCCAGCATTTT. It translates to CASSLGIWPQHF.

The CDR3 spells CASSLSRPPSYEQYF. In DNA form, the CDR3 reads TGTGCCAGCAGCTTATCGCGTCCCCCCTCCTACGAGCAGTACTTC. V usage is TRBV7-8 and J usage is TRBJ2-7; D is unclear. Germline CDR1 SGHVS, CDR2 FQNEAQ. Trimming stripped 2 bases from V and 0 bases from J, with 11 bases between. This CDR3 is 15 amino acids long.

This clone has just one count. CDR3 residues: CASRDSNSYEQYF. The CDR3 nucleotides are TGTGCCAGCAGGGACAGCAATTCCTACGAGCAGTACTTC. The chain links TRBV25-1 to TRBJ2-7, with D perhaps matching TRBD1 (6 bases). Between the trimmed V and J ends, which lost 6 bases and 1 base, there was a span of 10 bases. Germline V CDR1 and CDR2: MGHDK, SYGVNS. This CDR3 comprises 13 residues.

The chain carries TRBV6-5 and TRBJ2-2, with a possible D match to TRBD1 (6 bases). This CDR3 spans 16 amino acids. CDR1 MNHEY and CDR2 SVGAGI come from the germline V gene. Trimming cost V 4 bases and J 1 base, with 13 bases left between them. As DNA, the CDR3 is TGTGCCAGCAGTTGGACAGCGAATAGGAACACCGGGGAGCTGTTTTTT. Translated: CASSWTANRNTGELFF.

The chain couples TRBV11-1 to TRBJ1-2, with TRBD1 as a possible D gene (6 bases). This CDR3 comprises 14 residues. Trimming pared 5 bases from V and 5 bases from J, leaving 15 bases between. Germline CDR1 and CDR2: SGHAT and FQDESV (reference sequence). The CDR3 nucleotides read TGTGCCAGCAGCCCCTGGGACACCCTATATGGCTACACCTTC. This encodes CASSPWDTLYGYTF.

This chain uses TRBV5-1 with TRBJ2-1; 7 positions match TRBD2. The CDR3 loop spans 15 amino acids. The germline CDR1 and CDR2 sequences are SGHRS and YFSETQ. Unmatched junction bases numbered 12, after V lost 4 bases and J lost 8 bases. The CDR3 sequence: CASSTGTISDHEQFF. The CDR3 bases are TGCGCCAGCAGCACCGGGACTATCTCTGACCATGAGCAGTTCTTC.

The V and J genes are TRBV7-5 and TRBJ2-6; the table's D call, TRBD2, was not checked against the DNA. TRBV7-5 represents a pseudogene. CDR3 length: 17 residues. The CDR3 here is CARSLRGLLSGANVLTF. The DNA of the CDR3 is TGTGCCAGAAGCTTACGGGGACTACTCTCTGGGGCCAACGTCCTGACTTTC.

The chain joins TRBV29-1 to TRBJ2-6; weak D call: TRBD1 (6 bases). Trimming took off 7 bases at V and 2 bases at J, with 9 bases between the two ends. Germline values: CDR1 SQVTM, CDR2 ANQGSEA. The length of the CDR3 is 13 residues. The CDR3 bases are TGCAGCGCCAGGGGTACTGGGGCCAACGTCCTGACTTTC. This sequence encodes CSARGTGANVLTF.

The CDR3 nucleotides read TGTGCCAGCAGCCAATTCAGGGGGGACACCGGGGAGCTGTTTTTT. Amino acids: CASSQFRGDTGELFF. The chain carries TRBV14 and TRBJ2-2; a possible D gene is TRBD1 (7 bases). Germline V CDR1 and CDR2: SGHDN, FVKESK. V was cut by 2 bases and J by 3 bases, with 10 bases left in between. The CDR3 length is 15 residues.

The genes are TRBV19 and TRBJ2-1, with 8 bases that match TRBD2. The germline CDR1 and CDR2 sequences are LNHDA and SQIVND (reference sequence). The CDR3 length is 15 residues. With V trimmed by 6 bases and J by 7 bases, 11 bases remained unmatched. CDR3 nucleotides: TGTGCCAGTAGCCTGGCTCGCGGGAGGACTAATGAGCAGTTCTTC. This encodes CASSLARGRTNEQFF.

The gene calls are TRBV7-9 and TRBJ2-1; TRBD2 might be the D (5 bases). Germline-derived CDR1 and CDR2 are SEHNR and FQNEAQ (reference sequence). The CDR3 has 14 amino acids. Trimming took off 5 bases at V and 7 bases at J, with 15 bases between the two ends. This chain's CDR3 is CASSRDRLVNEQFF. Here the CDR3 DNA reads TGTGCCAGCAGCCGGGATCGGCTTGTGAATGAGCAGTTCTTC. The full variable domain, rest sourced from reference TRBV7-9 and TRBJ2-1, is DTGVSQNPRHKITKRGQNVTFRCDPISEHNRLYWYRQTLGQGPEFLTYFQNEAQLEKSRLLSDRFSAERPKGSFSTLEIQRTEQGDSAMYLCASSRDRLVNEQFFGPGTRLTVL.

The chain couples TRBV27 to TRBJ2-2, with 7 positions matching TRBD1. The CDR3 is made up of 15 amino acids. V lost 6 bases, J lost 4 bases, and 8 bases stayed unmatched. The germline V gene encodes CDR1 MNHEY and CDR2 SMNVEV (reference sequence). The CDR3 DNA reads as TGTGCCAGCAGCCGACAGGGATTCAGCACCGGGGAGCTGTTTTTT. It specifies CASSRQGFSTGELFF.

This chain links TRBV28 with TRBJ1-2, with D tentatively TRBD1 (5 bases). CDR1 is MDHEN, CDR2 SYDVKM, per germline. Trimming took 6 bases from V and 7 from J, leaving 15 bases between them. The CDR3 has 13 residues. Written as DNA, the CDR3 is TGTGCCAGCAGGGGGGGAGGGGCGAGTGGCTACACCTTC. It yields the protein CASRGGGASGYTF.

This clone showed up just once. The chain joins TRBV27 to TRBJ1-1, with D possibly TRBD1 on 6 matching bases. CDR1 MNHEY and CDR2 SMNVEV come from the germline V gene (reference sequence). Trimming removed 3 bases from V and 5 bases from J, with 16 bases in between. This CDR3 has 15 amino acids. DNA of the CDR3: TGTGCCAGCAGTTTGGGGCCACAGGGAAAAACTGAAGCTTTCTTT. Its protein product is CASSLGPQGKTEAFF.

V and J are TRBV4-3 and TRBJ2-3; D unresolved. Trimming removed 6 bases from V and 0 bases from J, with 13 bases in between. CDR1 is LGHNA, CDR2 YSLEER, per germline. The CDR3 is 15 amino acids. CDR3 loop: CASRPTFVSTDTQYF. The CDR3 DNA reads as TGCGCCAGCAGGCCTACTTTTGTTAGCACAGATACGCAGTATTTT.

The J gene is TRBJ2-7, the V gene TRBV7-2; D may be TRBD2 (5 bases). The CDR3 loop spans 14 amino acids. V lost 5 bases and J lost 2, with 13 bases in between. Germline V gene sequence: CDR1 SGHTA, CDR2 FQGNSA. The CDR3 region has the DNA TGTGCCAGCAGCCCCTTAGCGCCGCCCTACGAGCAGTACTTC. Protein sequence: CASSPLAPPYEQYF. The full variable domain, in which reference TRBV7-2 and TRBJ2-7 provide the parts outside the CDR3, is GAGVSQSPSNKVTEKGKDVELRCDPISGHTALYWYRQSLGQGLEFLIYFQGNSAPDKSGLPSDRFSAERTGGSVSTLTIQRTQQEDSAVYLCASSPLAPPYEQYFGPGTRLTVT.

Only a few counts were recorded for this clone. The gene calls are TRBV9 and TRBJ2-1; weak D call: TRBD1 (7 bases). Germline-derived CDR1 and CDR2 are SGDLS and YYNGEE. This CDR3 has 15 amino acids. The germline V and J ends were trimmed by 0 bases and 6 bases, with 13 bases remaining between them. The CDR3: CASSVAGQGGNEQFF. The CDR3 DNA sequence: TGTGCCAGCAGCGTAGCTGGGCAGGGGGGCAATGAGCAGTTCTTC.